Listed here are 20 T cell receptor beta chains from one sample, sequenced in a study of PD-1 blockade in classical Hodgkin lymphoma. Sequencing was performed with immunoSEQ multiplex PCR; in TCRdb, only in-frame clones are kept and a portion is missing. The sample carries about 27,000 clones, 85% to 90% recorded once. Specified time point: cycle 4 day 1 (C4D1), after 6 weeks of nivolumab. Patients all relapsed after autologous stem cell transplantation, and there was variation in brentuximab vedotin exposure. Isolation of CD4+ T cells from thawed PBMCs was performed by magnetic negative selection. Sequencing used CD4+ T cells from blood, obtained before the fourth cycle of nivolumab. Every receptor here comes from a human donor with classical Hodgkin lymphoma.

This clone was seen a single time. J is TRBJ2-1 and V is TRBV29-1; no firm D call. Per germline, CDR1 SQVTM and CDR2 ANQGSEA. The CDR3 has 15 amino acids. The V end was cut by 5 bases, the J end by 0 bases, with 14 bases between. This chain's CDR3 is CSVNSRQSSYNEQFF. In nucleotides, the CDR3 is TGCAGCGTTAATAGTAGGCAGAGCTCCTACAATGAGCAGTTCTTC.

CDR3 region: CASSESQGQDSPLHF. As DNA, the CDR3 is TGCGCCAGCAGTGAGTCCCAGGGACAAGATTCACCCCTCCACTTT. The genes are TRBV10-1 and TRBJ1-6; tentative D call: TRBD1 (6 bases). The germline V gene encodes CDR1 WNHNN and CDR2 SYGVQD (reference sequence). The CDR3 length is 15 residues. The V end was cut by 0 bases, the J end by 8 bases, with 11 bases between.

This chain links TRBV6-6 with TRBJ1-1, with 9 bases fitting TRBD1. Germline V gene lookup returns CDR1 MNHNY and CDR2 SVGAGI (reference sequence). The CDR3 covers 14 residues. The V gene end was trimmed by 6 bases and the J gene end by 2 bases; junction bases not matched to a gene: 4. Here the CDR3 DNA reads TGTGCCAGCAGCTTGACAGGGGGAAACACTGAAGCTTTCTTT. Translating it yields CASSLTGGNTEAFF.

This clone turned up a few times. This chain links TRBV6-1 with TRBJ1-1, with unresolved D. This CDR3 has 13 residues. The V gene's germline CDR1 is MNHNS and CDR2 SASEGT. V gave up 0 bases and J gave up 4 bases, with 6 bases separating them. The CDR3, as DNA: TGTGCCAGCAGTGAAGCCCTGAGCACTGAAGCTTTCTTT. This codes for CASSEALSTEAFF.

The V call is TRBV19, the J call TRBJ2-2, with 8 bases fitting TRBD2. Looked up from germline, CDR1 is LNHDA and CDR2 is SQIVND (reference sequence). V lost 6 bases, J lost 7 bases, and 16 bases stayed unmatched. CDR3 length: 17 residues. Here the CDR3 reads CASRGPGLVQGGGELFF. The CDR3, as DNA: TGTGCCAGTAGAGGGCCGGGACTAGTCCAAGGTGGCGGGGAGCTGTTTTTT.

J is TRBJ2-1 and V is TRBV5-1, with TRBD2 as a possible D gene (6 bases). V lost 5 bases to trimming and J lost 4 bases, with 13 bases between them. The CDR3 covers 14 residues. Germline loops: CDR1 SGHRS, CDR2 YFSETQ. The CDR3 here is CASRFREIYNEQFF. The CDR3, as DNA: TGCGCCAGCAGATTCCGGGAGATATACAATGAGCAGTTCTTC.

The chain is built from TRBV6-4 and TRBJ2-7, with a possible D match to TRBD2 (6 bases). The V end was cut by 8 bases, the J end by 3 bases, with 14 bases between. The CDR3 runs 13 residues. Germline CDR1 and CDR2: MRHNA and SNTAGT. The CDR3 here is CASGRTSRYEQYF. The CDR3 bases are TGTGCCAGCGGGAGAACTAGCCGCTACGAGCAGTACTTC.

The chain carries TRBV14 and TRBJ1-1; D ambiguous. Germline lookup yields CDR1 SGHDN and CDR2 FVKESK. CDR3 length equals 13 residues. V shed 4 bases and J shed 9 bases, with 15 bases lying between them. CDR3 amino acids: CASSLGPVFKAFF. CDR3 DNA: TGTGCCAGCAGCCTAGGGCCAGTTTTTAAAGCTTTCTTT.

The chain uses TRBV6-5 and TRBJ2-2, with D tentatively TRBD2 (5 bases). The germline V gene has CDR1 MNHEY and CDR2 SVGAGI. This CDR3 has 15 amino acids. The V end was cut by 2 bases, the J end by 4 bases, with 11 bases between. The CDR3 protein is CASSYLLAGTGELFF. In nucleotides, the CDR3 is TGTGCCAGCAGTTACCTCCTAGCTGGCACCGGGGAGCTGTTTTTT.

CDR3 sequence reads: CASSLVGGAPTDTQYF. The DNA for the CDR3 is TGTGCCAGCAGCTTAGTGGGCGGGGCCCCCACAGATACGCAGTATTTT. This chain links TRBV11-2 with TRBJ2-3; TRBD2 is a possible D gene (6 bases). V was cut by 1 base and J by 2 bases, with 13 bases left in between. Germline-derived CDR1 and CDR2 are SGHAT and FQNNGV. This CDR3 contains 16 residues.

This clone was counted only a few times. The genes are TRBV9 and TRBJ1-3; 7 nucleotides agree with TRBD1. V was clipped by 3 bases and J by 0 bases; unmatched bases: 9. The CDR3 loop spans 17 amino acids. CDR1 is SGDLS and CDR2 is YYNGEE in the germline V gene. The CDR3 sequence is CASSANFRGISGNTIYF. The CDR3 coding sequence is TGTGCCAGCAGCGCAAATTTCAGGGGGATCTCTGGAAACACCATATATTTT. Based on the CDR3 plus reference TRBV9 and TRBJ1-3, the full variable domain is DSGVTQTPKHLITATGQRVTLRCSPRSGDLSVYWYQQSLDQGLQFLIQYYNGEERAKGNILERFSAQQFPDLHSELNLSSLELGDSALYFCASSANFRGISGNTIYFGEGSWLTVV.

The chain has TRBV19 and TRBJ2-1; TRBD2 might be the D (5 bases). The CDR3 has 14 residues. V was trimmed by 3 bases and J by 5 bases, leaving 11 bases between them. Germline assignment: CDR1 LNHDA and CDR2 SQIVND (reference sequence). CDR3 region: CASSISGVNNEQFF. CDR3 DNA sequence: TGTGCCAGTAGTATCAGCGGAGTAAACAATGAGCAGTTCTTC.

This chain links TRBV27 with TRBJ2-3; D gene unclear. The length of the CDR3 is 14 residues. Germline lookup yields CDR1 MNHEY and CDR2 SMNVEV (reference sequence). Trimming pared 5 bases from V and 2 bases from J, leaving 11 bases between. Here the CDR3 reads CASSLGWATDTQYF. The CDR3 DNA follows: TGTGCCAGCAGTCTTGGGTGGGCCACAGATACGCAGTATTTT.

In DNA, the CDR3 is TGTGCCAGCAGCTTATTGACACTGAACACTGAAGCTTTCTTT. Protein product: CASSLLTLNTEAFF. The chain recombines TRBV7-2 with TRBJ1-1; no firm D call. CDR3 length: 14 residues. The germline V and J ends were trimmed by 2 bases and 0 bases, with 7 bases remaining between them. Germline CDR1 reads SGHTA; CDR2 reads FQGNSA.

The gene calls are TRBV10-3 and TRBJ1-1; D gene uncertain. There are 14 residues in the CDR3. Germline V lookup: CDR1 ENHRY, CDR2 SYGVKD. V dropped 5 bases and J dropped 2 bases, with 12 bases sitting between them. CDR3 in DNA: TGTGCCATCAGTCTTGGGAACTTAAACACTGAAGCTTTCTTT. It yields the protein CAISLGNLNTEAFF.

The genes are TRBV19 and TRBJ1-5; D unresolved. Germline V lookup: CDR1 LNHDA, CDR2 SQIVND (reference sequence). This CDR3 has 16 residues. V was shortened by 7 bases and J by 0 bases, with 16 bases between the two germline ends. As DNA, the CDR3 is TGTGCCAGTACCGAGGAAGTGGGTCATAGCAATCAGCCCCAGCATTTT. Its protein product is CASTEEVGHSNQPQHF.

The J gene is TRBJ1-2, the V gene TRBV9; D is unclear. CDR3 length: 12 amino acids. Trimming took off 0 bases at V and 8 bases at J, with 8 bases between the two ends. Germline V gives CDR1 SGDLS, CDR2 YYNGEE. The CDR3 nucleotides read TGTGCCAGCAGCGTAGAAGTAGGCGGCTACACCTTC. Its translation: CASSVEVGGYTF.

The chain has TRBV9 and TRBJ1-3; maybe TRBD1 (6 bases). This CDR3 region has 16 residues. CDR1 SGDLS and CDR2 YYNGEE come from the germline V gene. Trimming took off 0 bases at V and 4 bases at J, with 14 bases between the two ends. The CDR3 coding sequence is TGTGCCAGCAGCGTAGCTAACAGGGCAGGGGGAAACACCATATATTTT. Amino acids: CASSVANRAGGNTIYF.

The genes are TRBV19 and TRBJ2-1; tentative D call: TRBD1 (5 bases). Germline CDR1 reads LNHDA; CDR2 reads SQIVND (reference sequence). The CDR3 contains 15 residues. The germline V and J ends were trimmed by 2 bases and 9 bases, with 17 bases remaining between them. This CDR3 is CASSIRQSLMGEQFF. CDR3 bases: TGTGCCAGTAGTATACGACAGTCTCTAATGGGTGAGCAGTTCTTC.

The chain joins TRBV11-2 to TRBJ2-7; D possibly corresponds to TRBD1 (5 bases). Trimming removed 7 bases at V and 2 bases at J, with 18 bases between. The germline CDR1 and CDR2 sequences are SGHAT and FQNNGV. This CDR3 comprises 15 residues. In nucleotides, the CDR3 is TGTGCCAGCACCTTGGCGCAGGGCTATACCTACGAGCAGTACTTC. Protein product: CASTLAQGYTYEQYF.